This TCR beta chain was retrieved from a study of blood T cell repertoires in COVID-19 (dated by TCRdb to 2019 to 2021). As for the study more broadly: Samples from collaborators originated in the United States, Italy and Spain and spanned both the acute and convalescent phases of COVID-19. Deeply sampled blood TCRbeta repertoires from subjects exposed to, actively infected with, or recovered from COVID-19 were included in the dataset. The sample metadata nearly always contained a de-identified subject ID, COVID-19 status, age in years and sex. The prospective study material was composed of cDNA or gDNA derived from T cells, B-cell-depleted T cells, or PBMCs. Where available, HLA class I and class II types were taken from metadata supplied by the sample provider and were not determined by assay-based typing. The samples were drawn from two sources: the first 160 participants of the ongoing ImmuneRACE study, and 950 to 1,500 subjects contributed by 6 global collaborators. The repertoires were released in a freely available public database meant as a resource for research on the immune response to SARS-CoV-2.

The immunoSEQ Assay, a bias-controlled multiplex PCR, was used to amplify TCRbeta CDR3 regions from genomic DNA. The original methods were these. Within the assay, amplification of reference gene primers was used to estimate how many nucleated cells each sample contained. To quantify the absolute abundance of each unique TCRbeta CDR3 rearrangement, sequence reads were collapsed and filtered. Productive Simpson clonality was computed per sample as the square root of Simpson's diversity index over productive rearrangements. This is the immuneACCESS table as TCRdb keeps it, with only in-frame sequences that have V and J called. A part of the clones is gone; compared with another copy, unresolved V genes explain less than half, and the rest is unexplained. The V and J calls and clone size were taken over from that table, and D and trimming were inferred from the DNA. For this sample there are about 260,000 clones; 87% appear just once. The ten largest make up about 1.6% of the sample.

A note on this clone: Its target antigen remains unknown. Per-base qualities were not stored, and no clone one base away is much larger.

General study outcomes and caveats: The amount of clinical and demographic metadata varied by source and participant and was provided uncurated.

Based on the germline V gene, the CDR1 and CDR2 sequences are KGHDR and SFDVKD. Taken from cysteine to phenylalanine, the CDR3 has 15 residues. The sequence is cut down to CDR3 DNA, 45 bases in frame from base 1. Trimming takes 1 base from V and 3 bases from J, and the germline ends sit 11 bases apart. Samples from volunteer blood donors who had recovered from COVID-19 were contributed by a second Seattle source. The collaborating institutions used their own protocols to collect whole blood in K2EDTA tubes. For TCRbeta analysis, collaborators shipped samples as frozen whole blood, isolated PBMCs, or DNA extracted from either of those sample types.

The V and J segments used are TRBV24-1 and TRBJ1-1; 5 matching bases give a weak D call of TRBD1. The clonotype originates from a middle-aged woman who had recovered from COVID-19. The sequenced sample consisted of peripheral blood. The DNA sequence is as follows: TGTGCCACCAGTGATTTATCCCTAGGGGACACTGAAGCTTTCTTT. It translates as CATSDLSLGDTEAFF.